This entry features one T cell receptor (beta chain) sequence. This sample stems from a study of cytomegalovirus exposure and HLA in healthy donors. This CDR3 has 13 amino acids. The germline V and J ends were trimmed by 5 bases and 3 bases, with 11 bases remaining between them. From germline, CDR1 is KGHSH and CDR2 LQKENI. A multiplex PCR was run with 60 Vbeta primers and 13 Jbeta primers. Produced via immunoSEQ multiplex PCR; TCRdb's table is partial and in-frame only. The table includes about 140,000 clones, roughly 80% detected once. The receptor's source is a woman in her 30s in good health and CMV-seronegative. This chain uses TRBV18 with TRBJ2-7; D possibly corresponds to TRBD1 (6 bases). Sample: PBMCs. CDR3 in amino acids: CASSTGQIYEQYF. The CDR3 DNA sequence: TGTGCCAGCTCAACCGGACAGATCTACGAGCAGTACTTC.